The T cell receptor (beta chain) described here comes from a study of shared clonotypes between healthy human individuals. Trimming shortened V by 5 bases and J by 5 bases, and 12 bases separated the two germline ends. There are 14 residues in the CDR3. Germline CDR1 reads MNHEY; CDR2 reads SVGAGI. The table lists this clone with a few counts. The repertoire was sequenced with immunoSEQ multiplex PCR; TCRdb's copy has only in-frame clones and lacks some. The sample records under 1,100,000 clones, more than 65% being singletons. The V call is TRBV6-5, the J call TRBJ2-2; D is unresolved. Material for sequencing was memory CD4+ T cells sorted from blood. Subset specified: CD45RA-negative fraction. The sequence came from a man between 18 and 35 years old in good health. In nucleotides, the CDR3 is TGTGCCAGCAGTGAAAGGGTTCTGACCGGGGAGCTGTTTTTT. It yields the protein CASSERVLTGELFF.